This T cell receptor (beta chain) appears in the sequencing data of a study of blood T cell repertoires in COVID-19. Looking at the study overall: The United States, Italy and Spain provided the acute and convalescent COVID-19 samples. In each case, the material was cDNA or gDNA derived from T cells, B-cell-depleted T cells, or PBMCs.

In the study's own analysis: Counts of nucleated cells, estimated from reference gene primer amplification, were obtained. Sequenced by immunoSEQ multiplex PCR; TCRdb stores in-frame clones only, minus some. V and J calls and clone size come straight from that table; D and trimming were deduced from the DNA. The sample gives about 82,000 clones, 80% of which show up once; 9.5% to 15% is in the top ten. The CDR3 runs 15 residues. Trimming at V came to 1 base and at J to 3 bases, leaving 5 bases not matched to a gene. The germline V gene encodes CDR1 SGHVS and CDR2 FNYEAQ. The sequencing sample was made of peripheral blood. The clonotype was recovered from a woman in her thirties or forties with active or convalescent COVID-19. The genes are TRBV7-6 and TRBJ2-7; 8 bases fit TRBD1. The DNA of the CDR3 is TGTGCCAGCAGCTTAGATGGCAGGGGGCTCTACGAGCAGTACTTC. This encodes CASSLDGRGLYEQYF.